Listed below are T cell receptor beta chains from one sample, sequenced in a study of T cell changes during pregnancy in multiple sclerosis. Using immunoSEQ multiplex PCR, the repertoire was profiled, and TCRdb retains in-frame clones only, with some absent. Of over 50,000 clones listed, about nine tenths are singletons. The specimen comprised peripheral blood, sampled after pregnancy. Every receptor here comes from a female donor with multiple sclerosis, enrolled in a pregnancy study. The CDR3 runs from the conserved cysteine through the conserved F or W. Fields, in order: D gene, J gene, V gene, clone size, CDR3 protein, CDR3 DNA. D genes are given only for firm matches. Clone size is shown for a subset of rows, as once, few, many or a class of expanded clone.

>.|TRBJ1-2|TRBV4-1|.
CASSQEGGGGYGYTF
TGCGCCAGCAGCCAAGAGGGAGGGGGGGGATATGGCTACACCTTC
>.|TRBJ1-2|TRBV6-1|once
CASREQGGYGYTF
TGTGCCAGCAGGGAACAGGGAGGCTATGGCTACACCTTC
>.|TRBJ1-1|TRBV6-1|.
CASLERENTEAFF
TGTGCCAGCCTAGAACGGGAGAACACTGAAGCTTTCTTT
>.|TRBJ2-7|TRBV4-1|.
CASSQDLEDWNYEQYF
TGCGCCAGCAGCCAAGATCTCGAGGACTGGAACTACGAGCAGTACTTC
>.|TRBJ1-1|TRBV5-4|.
CASSTTTRNTEAFF
TGTGCCAGCAGCACCACTACACGGAACACTGAAGCTTTCTTT
>.|TRBJ1-1|TRBV10-2|.
CASSARRPNTEAFF
TGCGCCAGCAGTGCGAGGAGGCCGAACACTGAAGCTTTCTTT
>.|TRBJ2-7|TRBV7-8|.
CASSLRASTYEQYF
TGTGCCAGCAGCCTCAGGGCTAGTACCTACGAGCAGTACTTC
>.|TRBJ1-6|TRBV9|.
CASSPRQDNSPLHF
TGTGCCAGCAGCCCTAGACAGGATAATTCGCCCCTCCACTTT
>.|TRBJ2-7|TRBV5-5|.
CASSLGVGVYEQYF
TGTGCCAGCAGCTTGGGTGTAGGGGTATACGAGCAGTACTTC
>.|TRBJ1-1|TRBV6-1|.
CATKRELNTEAFF
TGTGCCACTAAACGGGAGCTGAACACTGAAGCTTTCTTT
>TRBD2|TRBJ2-5|TRBV9|.
CASSVGGGAETQYF
TGTGCCAGCAGCGTCGGCGGGGGGGCGGAGACCCAGTACTTC
>.|TRBJ1-5|TRBV7-8|.
CASSKGGASHNQPQHF
TGTGCCAGCAGCAAGGGGGGGGCCTCTCACAATCAGCCCCAGCATTTT
>.|TRBJ1-2|TRBV6-5|.
CASSYVAGGGYGYTF
TGTGCCAGCAGTTACGTCGCCGGGGGGGGCTATGGCTACACCTTC
>TRBD2|TRBJ2-1|TRBV4-1|.
CASTRGASGGNEQFF
TGCGCCAGCACTCGGGGGGCTAGCGGGGGGAATGAGCAGTTCTTC